What follows are 26 T cell receptor beta chains derived from one specimen sequenced in a study of T cells in Graves' hyperthyroidism and ophthalmopathy. The investigators amplified TCR beta CDR3 regions from RNA transcripts. HTBI primers drove first-round RT-PCR of the TCR CDR3. TCRdb reprocessed the multiplex PCR reads via MiXCR and lists one record per CDR3 protein. This table has around 240,000 distinct CDR3 sequences, roughly 15% appearing once. Input material: blood. The receptors originated from a woman in her thirties or forties with Graves' hyperthyroidism that later progressed to Graves' ophthalmopathy.

As for this clonotype: This may be a read error, as it is one base from a much larger clone. This chain's CDR3 is CANSWLGSLNTEAFF. The CDR3 coding sequence is TGCGCCAACAGCTGGTTGGGCTCACTGAACACTGAAGCTTTCTTT. The rearrangement joins TRBV5-1 to TRBJ1-1, with D unresolved. The CDR3 is 15 residues long. Germline CDR1 and CDR2: SGHRS and YFSETQ. The full variable domain, completed using reference TRBV5-1 and TRBJ1-1, is KAGVTQTPRYLIKTRGQQVTLSCSPISGHRSVSWYQQTPGQGLQFLFEYFSETQRNKGNFPGRFSGRQFSNSRSEMNVSTLELGDSALYLCANSWLGSLNTEAFFGQGTRLTVV.

This clonotype was seen ten or more times. The chain is built from TRBV20-1 and TRBJ2-7; the D gene is possibly TRBD1 (5 bases). Trimming cost V 6 bases and J 2 bases, with 14 bases left between them. The CDR3 contains 13 residues. CDR1 is DFQATT and CDR2 is SNEGSKA in the germline V gene (reference sequence). This chain's CDR3 is CSACPQEPYEQYF. In DNA, the CDR3 is TGCAGTGCCTGCCCACAGGAACCCTACGAGCAGTACTTC.

Ten or more counts support this clonotype. The rearrangement uses TRBV20-1 and TRBJ2-7; 8 bases line up with TRBD2. Germline loops: CDR1 DFQATT, CDR2 SNEGSKA (reference sequence). This CDR3 has 13 amino acids. V lost 6 bases to trimming and J lost 4 bases; unmatched junction nucleotides: 8. CDR3 sequence reads: CSASSGVLYEQYF. The CDR3 DNA reads TGCAGTGCCAGTAGCGGGGTACTATACGAGCAGTACTTC.

At least ten counts were recorded for this clonotype. The chain is built from TRBV5-1 and TRBJ2-1; weak D call: TRBD2 (6 bases). The CDR3 runs 14 residues. Germline CDR1 and CDR2: SGHRS and YFSETQ. Trimming cost V 0 bases and J 10 bases, with 14 bases left between them. This CDR3 reads CASSLVALGGEQFF. Here the CDR3 DNA reads TGCGCCAGCAGCTTGGTAGCGCTCGGGGGAGAGCAGTTCTTC.

The chain uses TRBV7-3 and TRBJ2-4; the D is unclear. This CDR3 is built from 13 residues. Trimming took 0 bases from V and 4 from J, leaving 4 bases between them. Germline lookup yields CDR1 SGHTA and CDR2 FQGTGA. CDR3 sequence reads: CASSLTGKNIQYF. The DNA of the CDR3 is TGTGCCAGCAGCTTAACAGGGAAAAACATTCAGTACTTC.

This clonotype was counted many times. J is TRBJ2-1 and V is TRBV27; the match to TRBD2 covers 11 bases. CDR1 is MNHEY, CDR2 SMNVEV, per germline (reference sequence). Unmatched junction bases numbered 7, after V lost 7 bases and J lost 2 bases. The CDR3 totals 16 residues. The DNA of the CDR3 is TGTGCCAGCAACCCCATTAGCGGGAGGGCCTACAATGAGCAGTTCTTC. Translating gives CASNPISGRAYNEQFF.

The V gene is TRBV2, the J gene TRBJ1-6; 7 nucleotides agree with TRBD1. From germline, CDR1 is SNHLY and CDR2 FYNNEI. Unmatched junction bases numbered 5, after V lost 6 bases and J lost 6 bases. The CDR3 is made up of 14 amino acids. The CDR3 reads CASSGTDSNSPLHF. The CDR3 DNA reads as TGTGCCAGCAGCGGGACAGATTCTAATTCACCCCTCCACTTT.

V usage is TRBV18 and J usage is TRBJ1-2, with 7 bases lining up with TRBD1. The CDR3 has 13 amino acids. V lost 2 bases to trimming and J lost 8 bases; unmatched junction nucleotides: 5. Germline-derived CDR1 and CDR2 are KGHSH and LQKENI. CDR3 amino acids: CASSPRDSEGYTF. DNA of the CDR3: TGTGCCAGCTCACCAAGGGACAGCGAAGGCTACACCTTC. Looking up the rest from reference TRBV18 and TRBJ1-2 gives the full variable domain: NAGVMQNPRHLVRRRGQEARLRCSPMKGHSHVYWYRQLPEEGLKFMVYLQKENIIDESGMPKERFSAEFPKEGPSILRIQQVVRGDSAAYFCASSPRDSEGYTFGSGTRLTVV.

This clonotype was counted a few times. This sequence joins TRBV6-1 and TRBJ1-5; D is uncertain. Germline V gene data show CDR1 as MNHNS and CDR2 as SASEGT. The CDR3 has 14 residues. The V and J ends lost 3 bases and 4 bases respectively, with 10 bases between them. The CDR3 loop reads CASSDRDSNQPQHF. CDR3 nucleotides: TGTGCCAGCAGTGACCGGGATTCTAATCAGCCCCAGCATTTT.

This clonotype was counted at least ten times. The chain couples TRBV14 to TRBJ1-1; the D is unclear. The CDR3 is made up of 17 amino acids. Germline loops: CDR1 SGHDN, CDR2 FVKESK. The V end lost 4 bases, the J end lost 1 base, and 19 bases lay between the germline ends. DNA for the CDR3: TGTGCCAGCAGCCCTCGGGTCTACTCCAACCCGAACACTGAAGCTTTCTTT. Its translation is CASSPRVYSNPNTEAFF.

This clonotype was counted at least ten times. The chain carries TRBV11-2 and TRBJ1-1; no definite D call. The CDR3 is 14 amino acids. Germline loops: CDR1 SGHAT, CDR2 FQNNGV. V dropped 1 base and J dropped 2 bases, with 8 bases sitting between them. The CDR3 here is CASSLGQINTEAFF. CDR3 nucleotide sequence: TGTGCCAGCAGCTTAGGGCAGATTAACACTGAAGCTTTCTTT.

Many counts were recorded for this clonotype. Here the CDR3 DNA reads TGTGCCAGGATCGCACAGGGGGAAGGCACAGATACGCAGTATTTT. Translated: CARIAQGEGTDTQYF. The rearrangement links TRBV19 to TRBJ2-3, with TRBD1 identical over 8 bases. V lost 9 bases and J lost 1; bases outside the gene matches: 9. Germline V gene data show CDR1 as LNHDA and CDR2 as SQIVND (reference sequence). The CDR3 consists of 15 residues.

This clonotype was seen repeatedly, ten times or more. This chain uses TRBV28 with TRBJ2-7; tentative D call: TRBD2 (5 bases). CDR1 MDHEN and CDR2 SYDVKM come from the germline V gene. V gave up 2 bases and J gave up 7 bases, with 12 bases separating them. The CDR3 spans 13 residues. CDR3: CASSLPGNEEQYF. In DNA form, the CDR3 reads TGTGCCAGCAGTTTACCGGGGAATGAGGAGCAGTACTTC.

This clonotype was counted many times. The V gene is TRBV10-3, the J gene TRBJ2-5; TRBD2 matches at 7 bases. V lost 1 base to trimming and J lost 4 bases; unmatched junction nucleotides: 3. CDR3 length equals 14 residues. Germline V lookup: CDR1 ENHRY, CDR2 SYGVKD. CDR3 nucleotide sequence: TGTGCCATCAGTGAGTTGTTAGCGGGAGAGACCCAGTACTTC. Its protein product is CAISELLAGETQYF.

The rearrangement links TRBV10-2 to TRBJ2-2; either TRBD1 or TRBD2 may supply D (5 bases each). Trimming stripped 5 bases from V and 6 bases from J, with 10 bases between. Germline V CDR1 and CDR2: WSHSY, SAAADI. CDR3 size: 13 residues. CDR3 DNA sequence: TGCGCCAGCAGTCGAGGGGCCCCCGGGGAGCTGTTTTTT. Amino acids: CASSRGAPGELFF.

Turning to this clonotype: A much larger clone lies one base from this, so it may be a read error. V usage is TRBV7-9 and J usage is TRBJ2-3; 7 positions agree with TRBD2. The CDR3 extends over 15 amino acids. Germline V gene lookup returns CDR1 SEHNR and CDR2 FQNEAQ (reference sequence). The DNA for the CDR3 is TGTGCCGGCAGCTTTAGCGGGCTCCTCACAGATACGCAGTATTTT. Amino acids: CAGSFSGLLTDTQYF.

The CDR3 DNA sequence: TGTGCCAGCAGCCCATTCCTAATCGGACAGCGGGTGTTCACCGGGGAGCTGTTTTTT. It specifies CASSPFLIGQRVFTGELFF. The V and J genes are TRBV5-6 and TRBJ2-2; D may be TRBD1 or TRBD2 (6 bases each). The V end was cut by 4 bases, the J end by 4 bases, with 26 bases between. The CDR3 spans 19 residues. Germline V CDR1 and CDR2: SGHDT, YYEEEE.

J is TRBJ2-5 and V is TRBV5-1, with 8 positions matching TRBD2. V was clipped by 0 bases and J by 4 bases; unmatched bases: 8. The germline gives CDR1 SGHRS, CDR2 YFSETQ. The CDR3 has 16 residues. CDR3 in amino acids: CASSLVGAGAGETQYF. The CDR3 DNA sequence: TGCGCCAGCAGCTTGGTGGGAGCGGGAGCTGGAGAGACCCAGTACTTC.

The CDR3 loop is CASSVSFGNEQFF. The CDR3 region has the DNA TGCGCCAGCAGCGTGTCGTTTGGAAATGAGCAGTTCTTC. The gene calls are TRBV5-1 and TRBJ2-1; D gene unclear. The V end lost 4 bases, the J end lost 7 bases, and 12 bases lay between the germline ends. This CDR3 region has 13 residues. Germline V CDR1 and CDR2: SGHRS, YFSETQ.

This clonotype occurred many times. The CDR3 spells CSGREAGANVLTF. Written as DNA, the CDR3 is TGCAGCGGCCGGGAAGCTGGGGCCAACGTCCTGACTTTC. The chain carries TRBV20-1 and TRBJ2-6, with a weak D call TRBD2 (5 bases). CDR3 length: 13 residues. Per germline, CDR1 DFQATT and CDR2 SNEGSKA (reference sequence).

In this sample, this clonotype turned up many times. The chain uses TRBV28 and TRBJ1-1, with TRBD1 identical over 8 bases. CDR1 and CDR2 from the germline V gene are MDHEN and SYDVKM. The CDR3 length is 14 residues. V dropped 3 bases and J dropped 0; count of bases not matched to a gene: 0. The CDR3 DNA reads as TGTGCCAGCAGTTTGACAGGGGTGAACACTGAAGCTTTCTTT. It yields the protein CASSLTGVNTEAFF. Combining the CDR3 with reference TRBV28 and TRBJ1-1 gives the whole variable domain DVKVTQSSRYLVKRTGEKVFLECVQDMDHENMFWYRQDPGLGLRLIYFSYDVKMKEKGDIPEGYSVSREKKERFSLILESASTNQTSMYLCASSLTGVNTEAFFGQGTRLTVV.

Many counts were recorded for this clonotype. V is TRBV14 and J is TRBJ2-5; D is possibly TRBD2 (5 bases). CDR3 length equals 14 residues. Trimming cost V 4 bases and J 7 bases, with 16 bases left between them. Germline V CDR1 and CDR2: SGHDN, FVKESK. CDR3 sequence (DNA): TGTGCCAGCAGCCCAAGCGGCGGAATCGGGACCCAGTACTTC. This gives the protein CASSPSGGIGTQYF.

In this sample, this clonotype turned up many times. The rearrangement links TRBV12-3 or TRBV12-4 to TRBJ2-2; D is unclear. The CDR3 extends over 14 amino acids. V was trimmed by 8 bases and J by 0 bases, leaving 10 bases between them. The CDR3 sequence: CASGRTSNTGELFF. CDR3 bases: TGTGCCAGCGGACGGACCTCGAACACCGGGGAGCTGTTTTTT.

Many counts were recorded for this clonotype. The V gene is TRBV6-1, the J gene TRBJ1-3; no firm D call. The CDR3 is 15 residues long. Trimming removed 2 bases from V and 2 bases from J, with 10 bases in between. The germline gives CDR1 MNHNS, CDR2 SASEGT. The CDR3 nucleotides read TGTGCCAGCAGTGAAAACGGCCGAACTGGAAACACCATATATTTT. It yields the protein CASSENGRTGNTIYF.

This clonotype was recorded at least ten times. The CDR3 sequence: CSALRDRGLSYNEQFF. The CDR3 nucleotides are TGCAGTGCTCTCCGGGACAGGGGCCTCTCCTACAATGAGCAGTTCTTC. The V and J genes are TRBV20-1 and TRBJ2-1; 10 bases are shared with TRBD1. CDR3 length equals 16 residues. Germline CDR1 and CDR2: DFQATT and SNEGSKA (reference sequence). Trimming cost V 5 bases and J 0 bases; bases outside gene matches: 7.

This clonotype came up many times. This chain uses TRBV2 with TRBJ2-2; D remains unclear. CDR3 size: 14 residues. The germline V and J ends were trimmed by 5 bases and 2 bases, with 9 bases remaining between them. Looked up from germline, CDR1 is SNHLY and CDR2 is FYNNEI. Here the CDR3 DNA reads TGTGCCAGCAGTACCGGATACAACACCGGGGAGCTGTTTTTT. As protein: CASSTGYNTGELFF.